This T cell receptor beta chain originates from a study of T cell responses to AZD1222 COVID-19 vaccine. Points from the study as a whole: Spike-specific TCR breadth and depth were elevated following two AZD1222 doses. Unmutated variant regions reportedly attract nearly half of all spike-specific TCRs. Seropositive AZD1222 recipients at baseline numbered only five to seven. The sample set comprised mostly white British donors with more females, and clonal diversity was possibly underestimated.

V shed 9 bases and J shed 2 bases, with 16 bases lying between them. This CDR3 spans 14 amino acids. Germline V CDR1 and CDR2: MDHEN, SYDVKM. With regard to this clone: Its antigen is not identified.

TCRdb's copy holds only in-frame clones and misses some; the assay was immunoSEQ multiplex PCR. The sample yields about 92,000 clones, over 75% seen once. The chain is built from TRBV28 and TRBJ1-1, with D possibly being TRBD1 (6 bases). The receptor comes from an adult in good health. The specimen was peripheral blood, collected on day 0 of AZD1222 vaccination. The CDR3 region is CASGGHQSNTEAFF. The CDR3 DNA reads TGTGCCAGTGGGGGACATCAATCAAACACTGAAGCTTTCTTT.